The rows below give T cell receptor beta chains drawn from one sample of a study of blood T cell repertoires in COVID-19. The repertoire was sequenced with immunoSEQ multiplex PCR; TCRdb's copy has only in-frame clones and lacks some. The sample carries 200,000 to 300,000 clones, 86% recorded once. What was sequenced was peripheral blood. These receptors were collected from a woman of 80 years or more with COVID-19, enrolled during active disease. Each CDR3 is given with its conserved first and last residue. A D gene is named only where the DNA matches it firmly. Expanded clones are given a class, and other clones once, few, many or no size at all.

>.|TRBJ2-7|16|.|TRBV10-3
CAISEPNLRGGLEQYF
TGTGCCATCAGTGAGCCCAACCTAAGGGGCGGTCTCGAGCAGTACTTC
>.|TRBJ2-7|11|.|TRBV12-3/TRBV12-4
CASSYLGKQYF
TGTGCCAGCAGTTACCTCGGTAAGCAGTACTTC
>.|TRBJ1-1|12|.|TRBV6-5
CASSRGNTEAFF
TGTGCCAGCAGCAGGGGGAACACTGAAGCTTTCTTT
>.|TRBJ2-1|15|TRBD2|TRBV6-5
CASSSLAGGLNEQFF
TGTGCCAGCAGCTCACTAGCGGGGGGACTCAATGAGCAGTTCTTC
>few|TRBJ1-2|13|.|TRBV3-1/TRBV3-2
CASSLRGKDGYTF
TGTGCCAGCAGCCTGAGGGGGAAGGATGGCTACACCTTC
>.|TRBJ2-5|12|.|TRBV12-3/TRBV12-4
CASSLALETQYF
TGTGCCAGCAGTTTAGCTCTGGAGACCCAGTACTTC
>.|TRBJ1-2|13|TRBD1|TRBV10-3
CAILGDRGSGYTF
TGTGCCATCTTAGGAGACAGGGGGAGCGGCTACACCTTC
>.|TRBJ1-1|15|TRBD1|TRBV29-1
CSVTGGQGLNTEAFF
TGCAGCGTTACAGGGGGACAGGGGCTGAACACTGAAGCTTTCTTT
>.|TRBJ2-3|15|.|TRBV6-5
CASSYGGKPTDTQYF
TGTGCCAGCAGTTACGGAGGGAAACCCACAGATACGCAGTATTTT
>.|TRBJ1-2|14|TRBD1|TRBV7-9
CASSLETGQLSYTF
TGTGCCAGCAGCTTAGAAACGGGACAGCTTAGCTACACCTTC
>.|TRBJ1-5|15|.|TRBV6-5
CASSYRQASNQPQHF
TGTGCCAGCAGTTACCGACAGGCGAGCAATCAGCCCCAGCATTTT
>.|TRBJ1-5|14|.|TRBV27
CASSRNGQNQPQHF
TGTGCCAGCAGCCGCAATGGTCAGAATCAGCCCCAGCATTTT
>.|TRBJ1-2|14|TRBD1|TRBV5-1
CASSEGQGMDGYTF
TGCGCCAGCAGCGAGGGACAGGGAATGGATGGCTACACCTTC
>.|TRBJ2-1|12|.|TRBV6-5
CASSHYGNEQFF
TGTGCCAGCAGTCATTACGGCAATGAGCAGTTCTTC
>.|TRBJ1-2|14|TRBD1|TRBV7-9
CASSLNRGNYGYTF
TGTGCCAGCAGCTTAAACAGGGGCAACTATGGCTACACCTTC
>.|TRBJ1-1|14|.|TRBV5-1
CASSQTYTGTEAFF
TGCGCCAGCAGCCAGACCTACACGGGCACTGAAGCTTTCTTT
>once|TRBJ2-1|16|TRBD2|TRBV18
CASSPFGTSSYNEQFF
TGTGCCAGCTCACCCTTCGGGACTAGCTCCTACAATGAGCAGTTCTTC
>.|TRBJ1-1|16|TRBD1|TRBV3-1/TRBV3-2
CASSLGTGYGTTEAFF
TGTGCCAGCAGCCTCGGGACAGGGTACGGTACGACTGAAGCTTTCTTT
>.|TRBJ1-4|17|TRBD1|TRBV10-2
CASSEGGRRRGNEKLFF
TGCGCCAGCAGTGAGGGGGGTCGGCGCAGGGGGAATGAAAAACTGTTTTTT
>.|TRBJ1-2|14|.|TRBV6-6
CASTTPDGFYGYTF
TGTGCCAGCACTACTCCAGACGGGTTCTATGGCTACACCTTC
>once|TRBJ2-5|12|TRBD2|TRBV10-3
CAIGGVPETQYF
TGTGCCATTGGGGGGGTGCCGGAGACCCAGTACTTC
>.|TRBJ1-4|13|.|TRBV28
CAVLGVTNEKLFF
TGTGCCGTTCTCGGGGTAACTAATGAAAAACTGTTTTTT
>.|TRBJ2-7|12|.|TRBV30
CAWSVSGLEQYF
TGTGCCTGGAGTGTAAGTGGGCTCGAGCAGTACTTC
>once|TRBJ2-7|14|.|TRBV10-2
CASRRDGGGYEQYF
TGCGCCAGCAGGAGGGACGGGGGAGGCTACGAGCAGTACTTC
>.|TRBJ1-1|12|TRBD1|TRBV18
CASSGQGAEAFF
TGTGCCAGCTCGGGGCAGGGGGCTGAAGCTTTCTTT
>.|TRBJ2-4|16|TRBD1|TRBV18
CASSPPGQEAKNIQYF
TGTGCCAGCTCACCACCGGGACAGGAAGCCAAAAACATTCAGTACTTC
>.|TRBJ1-1|12|.|TRBV18
CASSPPEGEAFF
TGTGCCAGCTCACCACCGGAGGGAGAAGCTTTCTTT
>.|TRBJ1-1|11|.|TRBV4-1
CASSPYTEAFF
TGCGCCAGCAGCCCTTACACTGAAGCTTTCTTT
>once|TRBJ2-3|15|TRBD2|TRBV28
CASSSSGGNTDTQYF
TGTGCCAGCAGTTCTAGCGGGGGGAACACAGATACGCAGTATTTT
>.|TRBJ2-7|14|.|TRBV3-1/TRBV3-2
CASSLSPGLGEQYF
TGTGCCAGCAGCCTAAGCCCGGGGTTGGGTGAGCAGTACTTC
>.|TRBJ1-2|15|TRBD1|TRBV10-3
CAISEGQGANYGYTF
TGTGCCATCAGTGAAGGTCAGGGGGCGAACTATGGCTACACCTTC
>.|TRBJ2-1|15|TRBD1|TRBV19
CASSIDGTGYNEQFF
TGTGCCAGTAGTATAGACGGGACAGGCTACAATGAGCAGTTCTTC
>.|TRBJ1-1|13|.|TRBV28
CASSLSSVLEAFF
TGTGCCAGCAGCCTATCATCCGTCCTTGAAGCTTTCTTT
>.|TRBJ2-5|14|.|TRBV27
CASSLLNRQETQYF
TGTGCCAGCAGTTTATTGAACAGACAAGAGACCCAGTACTTC
>.|TRBJ1-3|13|.|TRBV6-5
CASTRTGINTIYF
TGTGCCAGCACCAGAACAGGGATAAACACCATATATTTT
>.|TRBJ1-6|15|.|TRBV28
CASALGGVGNSPLHF
TGTGCCAGCGCCCTCGGGGGGGTCGGTAATTCACCCCTCCACTTT
>.|TRBJ1-1|14|TRBD1|TRBV28
CASTHRGLNTEAFF
TGTGCCAGCACTCACAGGGGATTGAACACTGAAGCTTTCTTT
>.|TRBJ1-6|16|TRBD1|TRBV5-4
CASSLDIGTANSPLHF
TGTGCCAGCAGCTTAGACATCGGGACAGCTAATTCACCCCTCCACTTT
>.|TRBJ2-1|15|.|TRBV28
CASSLGGSTYNEQFF
TGTGCCAGCAGTTTAGGAGGCAGCACCTACAATGAGCAGTTCTTC
>.|TRBJ2-1|18|TRBD2|TRBV28
CASSLRLAGGGPYNEQFF
TGTGCCAGCAGTTTAAGACTAGCGGGGGGAGGACCCTACAATGAGCAGTTCTTC
>.|TRBJ1-5|13|.|TRBV6-5
CASSYSRGQPQHF
TGTGCCAGCAGTTACTCTAGGGGTCAGCCCCAGCATTTT
>.|TRBJ1-2|16|TRBD1|TRBV18
CASSPTTGGLNYGYTF
TGTGCCAGCTCACCAACTACAGGGGGCTTAAACTATGGCTACACCTTC
>.|TRBJ2-3|16|TRBD2|TRBV9
CASSPRVAGNTDTQYF
TGTGCCAGCAGCCCCCGGGTAGCGGGGAATACAGATACGCAGTATTTT
>few|TRBJ2-7|13|.|TRBV5-4
CASRRDSAYEQYF
TGTGCCAGCAGGCGGGACTCAGCCTACGAGCAGTACTTC
>.|TRBJ1-2|14|.|TRBV4-3
CASSQEKTAAGYTF
TGCGCCAGCAGCCAAGAAAAAACAGCCGCTGGCTACACCTTC
>.|TRBJ1-2|14|TRBD1|TRBV18
CASSPTGTYYGYTF
TGTGCCAGCTCACCGACAGGGACTTACTATGGCTACACCTTC
>.|TRBJ2-7|16|.|TRBV7-6
CASSSRGGAVSYEQYF
TGTGCCAGCAGCTCTCGGGGCGGGGCGGTCTCCTACGAGCAGTACTTC
>few|TRBJ1-3|15|.|TRBV28
CASIIGPGGGNTIYF
TGTGCCAGCATCATTGGGCCGGGAGGCGGAAACACCATATATTTT